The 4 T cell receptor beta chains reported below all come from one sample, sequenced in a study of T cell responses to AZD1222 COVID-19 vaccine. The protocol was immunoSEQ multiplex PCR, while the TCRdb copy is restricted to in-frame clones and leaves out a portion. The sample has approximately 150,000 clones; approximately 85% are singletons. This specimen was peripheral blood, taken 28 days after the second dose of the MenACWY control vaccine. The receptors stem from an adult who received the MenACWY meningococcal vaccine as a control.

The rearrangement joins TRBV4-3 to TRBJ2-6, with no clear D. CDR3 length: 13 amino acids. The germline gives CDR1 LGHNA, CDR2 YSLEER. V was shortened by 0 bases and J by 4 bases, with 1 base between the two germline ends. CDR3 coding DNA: TGCGCCAGCAGCCAAGACGGGGCCAACGTCCTGACTTTC. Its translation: CASSQDGANVLTF.

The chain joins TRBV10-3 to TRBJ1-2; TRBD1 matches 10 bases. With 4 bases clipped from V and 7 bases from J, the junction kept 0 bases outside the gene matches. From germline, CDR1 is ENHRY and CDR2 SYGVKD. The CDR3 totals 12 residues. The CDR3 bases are TGTGCCATCAGTGGGGACAGGGGTGGCTACACCTTC. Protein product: CAISGDRGGYTF.

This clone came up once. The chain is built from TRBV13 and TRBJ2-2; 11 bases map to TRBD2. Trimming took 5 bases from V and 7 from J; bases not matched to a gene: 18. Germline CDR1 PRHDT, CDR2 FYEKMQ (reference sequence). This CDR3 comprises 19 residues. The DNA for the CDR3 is TGTGCCAGCAGCCCCTCCCCACTAGCGGGAGTCCCGGGGTACGGGGAGCTGTTTTTT. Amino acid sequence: CASSPSPLAGVPGYGELFF.

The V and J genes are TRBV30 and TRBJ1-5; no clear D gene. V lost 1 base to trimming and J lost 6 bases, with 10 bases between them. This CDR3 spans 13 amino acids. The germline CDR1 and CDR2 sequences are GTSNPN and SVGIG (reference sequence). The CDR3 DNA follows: TGTGCCTGGAGTGAGGTTTTGGGTCAGCCCCAGCATTTT. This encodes CAWSEVLGQPQHF.